This TCR beta chain was observed in a study of shared clonotypes between healthy human individuals. Whole-study context: A couple of women and a few men aged 18 to 49 made up the donors.

General study results and limits: Limited genetic and exposure-history diversity came from having few donors.

CDR3 length: 14 residues. The germline V gene encodes CDR1 SGHAT and CDR2 FQNNGV. Trimming stripped 3 bases from V and 3 bases from J, with 9 bases between. As to this clone: Its cognate antigen is unknown.

Genomic DNA (from each subset) was split evenly across several immunoSEQ plates. Generated by immunoSEQ multiplex PCR, the TCRdb table keeps only in-frame clones and is missing some. The sample has about 480,000 clones, 70% to 80% seen once. The receptor was isolated from a woman aged 40 to 55 in good health. Some clones in this sample may be carry-over from other donors' samples. Sequences were obtained from PBMCs. The chain carries TRBV11-2 and TRBJ2-4; D is ambiguous. The CDR3 spells CASSFTWRKNIQYF. CDR3 nucleotide sequence: TGTGCCAGCAGCTTCACGTGGCGCAAAAACATTCAGTACTTC.